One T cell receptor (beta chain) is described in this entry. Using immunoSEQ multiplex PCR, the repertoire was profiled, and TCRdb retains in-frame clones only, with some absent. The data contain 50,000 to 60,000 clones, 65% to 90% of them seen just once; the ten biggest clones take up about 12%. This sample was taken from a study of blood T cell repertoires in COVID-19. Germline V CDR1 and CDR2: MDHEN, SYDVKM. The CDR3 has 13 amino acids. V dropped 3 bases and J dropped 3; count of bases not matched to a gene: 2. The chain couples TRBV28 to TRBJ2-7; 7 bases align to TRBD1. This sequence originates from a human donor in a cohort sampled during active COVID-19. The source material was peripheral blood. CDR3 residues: CASSLGQLYEQYF. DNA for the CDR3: TGTGCCAGCAGTTTGGGACAGCTCTACGAGCAGTACTTC.